The 25 T cell receptor beta chains listed next were all sequenced from one sample in a study of cytomegalovirus exposure and HLA in healthy donors (dated by TCRdb to 2016 to 2017). To prepare the library, the immunoSEQ multiplex PCR assay was applied. The multiplex PCR relied on a mix of 60 forward primers for TCR Vbeta segments and 13 reverse primers for TCR Jbeta segments. What TCRdb holds here is the immuneACCESS table cut down to in-frame rearrangements. Part of the clones is not present; checked against another copy, under half of the missing clones reflect an unresolved V gene, and the others are unexplained. The sample table contains 200,000 to 250,000 clones; only one count was recorded for almost 80% of them. 3.5% to 4% of the sample rests with the top ten. Sequences were obtained from PBMCs. These receptors all come from a male donor in good health and CMV-seronegative.

The chain is built from TRBV21-1 and TRBJ2-7; the table calls TRBD2, which could not be checked here. TRBV21-1 is a recognized pseudogene. There are 16 residues in the CDR3. The CDR3 nucleotides are TGTGCCAGGGGGGGGACTAGCGGGTCCCAATGCTACGAGCAGTACTTC. This gives the protein CARGGTSGSQCYEQYF.

The chain recombines TRBV5-8 with TRBJ1-3; the D gene is possibly TRBD1 (5 bases). Between the trimmed V and J ends, which lost 2 bases and 7 bases, there was a span of 7 bases. There are 12 residues in the CDR3. CDR1 and CDR2 from the germline V gene are SGHTS and YDEGEE. CDR3 region: CASSFGGNTIYF. CDR3 sequence (DNA): TGTGCCAGCAGCTTCGGGGGGAACACCATATATTTT.

The J gene is TRBJ1-2, the V gene TRBV6-5; TRBD1 agrees at 9 bases. The length of the CDR3 is 13 residues. Germline V gives CDR1 MNHEY, CDR2 SVGAGI. J lost 7 bases, V lost 5 bases, and 5 bases had no gene match. The CDR3 DNA is TGTGCCAGCAGTAAGACAGGGGGTGGTGGCTACACCTTC. Translation gives CASSKTGGGGYTF.

The chain couples TRBV6-4 to TRBJ1-2, with a tentative D call TRBD1 (5 bases). From germline, CDR1 is MRHNA and CDR2 SNTAGT. This CDR3 is built from 13 residues. V lost 5 bases, J lost 3 bases, and 10 bases lay in between. For the CDR3, the DNA is TGTGCCAGCAGTCAGGGTTCTTACTATGGCTACACCTTC. This gives the protein CASSQGSYYGYTF.

The rearrangement uses TRBV5-1 and TRBJ1-1; 9 bases map to TRBD1. The J segment lost 1 base and the V segment lost 3 bases, leaving 4 bases of the junction unmatched. CDR1 and CDR2 from the germline V gene are SGHRS and YFSETQ. CDR3 size: 15 residues. Here the CDR3 reads CASSSPGQGNTEAFF. The CDR3 nucleotides are TGCGCCAGCAGCTCACCGGGACAGGGGAACACTGAAGCTTTCTTT.

V usage is TRBV6-5 and J usage is TRBJ2-7, with D perhaps matching TRBD1 (6 bases). The V end was cut by 10 bases, the J end by 2 bases, with 15 bases between. The CDR3 length is 13 residues. CDR1 and CDR2 (germline): MNHEY, SVGAGI. This CDR3 reads CATSSGQPYEQYF. Written as DNA, the CDR3 is TGTGCCACCTCATCGGGACAACCCTACGAGCAGTACTTC.

This chain uses TRBV7-2 with TRBJ2-3; 10 nucleotides align to TRBD2. The CDR3 runs 17 residues. The germline gives CDR1 SGHTA, CDR2 FQGNSA. Germline trimming cut 0 bases from V and 2 bases from J; bases unmatched to any gene: 5. The CDR3 protein is CASSLAQLAGSTDTQYF. Written as DNA, the CDR3 is TGTGCCAGCAGCTTAGCCCAACTAGCGGGATCCACAGATACGCAGTATTTT. Full variable domain (rest looked up from reference TRBV7-2 and TRBJ2-3): GAGVSQSPSNKVTEKGKDVELRCDPISGHTALYWYRQSLGQGLEFLIYFQGNSAPDKSGLPSDRFSAERTGGSVSTLTIQRTQQEDSAVYLCASSLAQLAGSTDTQYFGPGTRLTVL.

The V call is TRBV2, the J call TRBJ2-2, with TRBD1 matching over 8 bases. The ends lost 6 bases at V and 1 base at J; junction bases unmatched: 4. The CDR3 covers 15 residues. Germline V CDR1 and CDR2: SNHLY, FYNNEI. The CDR3 reads CASRNTGGNTGELFF. CDR3 nucleotides: TGTGCCAGCAGAAACACAGGGGGGAACACCGGGGAGCTGTTTTTT.

V usage is TRBV5-5 and J usage is TRBJ2-1; a possible D gene is TRBD1 (6 bases). The germline V and J ends were trimmed by 2 bases and 0 bases, with 9 bases remaining between them. The germline V gene encodes CDR1 SGHKS and CDR2 YYEKEE (reference sequence). The CDR3 has 15 amino acids. The CDR3 DNA reads TGTGCCAGCAGCTTTACAGGGAGCTCCTACAATGAGCAGTTCTTC. As protein: CASSFTGSSYNEQFF.

This sequence joins TRBV29-1 and TRBJ2-7; possibly TRBD1 for D (6 bases). Germline CDR1 SQVTM, CDR2 ANQGSEA. V was pared by 2 bases and J by 2 bases, with 10 bases between. The CDR3 extends over 13 amino acids. The CDR3 sequence is CSVETGPTYEQYF. The CDR3 nucleotides are TGCAGCGTTGAAACAGGGCCCACCTACGAGCAGTACTTC.

The chain has TRBV6-5 and TRBJ2-1; tentatively, D is TRBD2 (5 bases). Trimming removed 6 bases from V and 7 bases from J, with 19 bases in between. The length of the CDR3 is 15 residues. Germline loops: CDR1 MNHEY, CDR2 SVGAGI. CDR3 in amino acids: CASRRTRAEMNEQFF. The CDR3, as DNA: TGTGCCAGCAGGCGGACTCGGGCGGAGATGAATGAGCAGTTCTTC.

This clone came up a few times. The chain recombines TRBV11-2 with TRBJ1-2; D is perhaps TRBD1 (6 bases). The CDR3 totals 18 residues. V gave up 2 bases and J gave up 8 bases, with 27 bases separating them. Germline loops: CDR1 SGHAT, CDR2 FQNNGV. This chain's CDR3 is CASSLQSSPIQGRNGYTF. CDR3 DNA sequence: TGTGCCAGCAGCTTACAAAGTTCCCCGATACAGGGAAGAAACGGCTACACCTTC.

This clone was found a few times. The chain combines TRBV7-9 with TRBJ1-3, with 8 nucleotides matching TRBD1. This CDR3 comprises 18 residues. CDR1 and CDR2 from the germline V gene are SEHNR and FQNEAQ (reference sequence). With 3 bases clipped from V and 0 bases from J, the junction kept 10 bases outside the gene matches. CDR3 amino acids: CASSLDREPPGSGNTIYF. Written as DNA, the CDR3 is TGTGCCAGCAGCTTGGACAGGGAGCCCCCCGGCTCTGGAAACACCATATATTTT.

This clone was found a few times. The chain couples TRBV5-1 to TRBJ1-1, with D possibly being TRBD1 (6 bases). V shed 3 bases and J shed 1 base, with 10 bases lying between them. Germline CDR1 SGHRS, CDR2 YFSETQ. This CDR3 has 14 residues. CDR3 nucleotide sequence: TGCGCCAGCAGCTCACAGGGTGGGAACACTGAAGCTTTCTTT. This sequence encodes CASSSQGGNTEAFF.

The chain combines TRBV27 with TRBJ1-5; TRBD1 matches 9 bases. With V trimmed by 5 bases and J by 2 bases, 7 bases remained unmatched. Looked up from germline, CDR1 is MNHEY and CDR2 is SMNVEV (reference sequence). The length of the CDR3 is 16 residues. Written as DNA, the CDR3 is TGTGCCAGCAGTCAACAGGGGGCGATGGGCAATCAGCCCCAGCATTTT. Translated, it gives CASSQQGAMGNQPQHF.

This chain links TRBV27 with TRBJ2-3, with 11 bases that match TRBD2. Germline V gives CDR1 MNHEY, CDR2 SMNVEV (reference sequence). The CDR3 runs to 17 residues. The junction had 11 bases not matched to a gene; V was cut back by 5 bases and J by 4 bases. The CDR3 DNA reads as TGTGCCAGCAGTCCTTCCGGGGGTAGCGGGAGGGCAGATACGCAGTATTTT. It translates to CASSPSGGSGRADTQYF.

This clone appeared once. The CDR3 DNA is TGTGCCAGCAGCCCGACGGGGGTAACCGGGGAGCTGTTTTTT. Translated: CASSPTGVTGELFF. The J gene is TRBJ2-2, the V gene TRBV6-6, with D possibly TRBD2 on 6 matching bases. Germline CDR1 and CDR2: MNHNY and SVGAGI (reference sequence). V shed 6 bases and J shed 5 bases, with 13 bases lying between them. The CDR3 has 14 amino acids.

The chain has TRBV19 and TRBJ1-4; 9 nucleotides align to TRBD1. Looked up from germline, CDR1 is LNHDA and CDR2 is SQIVND (reference sequence). Trimming at V came to 4 bases and at J to 8 bases, leaving 11 bases not matched to a gene. The CDR3 has 16 amino acids. CDR3 sequence (DNA): TGTGCCAGTAGTAGTATACCGGGACAGGGTTCAGAAAAACTGTTTTTT. Its protein is CASSSIPGQGSEKLFF. The full variable domain, with the rest looked up from reference TRBV19 and TRBJ1-4, is DGGITQSPKYLFRKEGQNVTLSCEQNLNHDAMYWYRQDPGQGLRLIYYSQIVNDFQKGDIAEGYSVSREKKESFPLTVTSAQKNPTAFYLCASSSIPGQGSEKLFFGSGTQLSVL.

This chain joins TRBV28 and TRBJ2-7, with 9 bases identical to TRBD2. Germline CDR1 and CDR2: MDHEN and SYDVKM. V gave up 8 bases and J gave up 6 bases; unmatched junction bases: 11. The CDR3 totals 14 residues. The CDR3 DNA is TGTGCCAGCGGGAGACTAGCGGTAGCCGGCGAGCAGTACTTC. Its protein is CASGRLAVAGEQYF.

The rearrangement links TRBV5-6 to TRBJ1-4, with a possible D match to TRBD1 (5 bases). The germline V gene encodes CDR1 SGHDT and CDR2 YYEEEE. This CDR3 comprises 17 residues. Between the trimmed V and J ends, which lost 4 bases and 1 base, there was a span of 17 bases. The CDR3 bases are TGTGCCAGCAGCCCGTCGGGGGGGGGTAGAACTAATGAAAAACTGTTTTTT. Translated, it gives CASSPSGGGRTNEKLFF. Supplemented by reference TRBV5-6 and TRBJ1-4, the full variable domain reads DAGVTQSPTHLIKTRGQQVTLRCSPKSGHDTVSWYQQALGQGPQFIFQYYEEEERQRGNFPDRFSGHQFPNYSSELNVNALLLGDSALYLCASSPSGGGRTNEKLFFGSGTQLSVL.

The rearrangement joins TRBV5-1 to TRBJ2-4, with D possibly TRBD2 on 5 matching bases. Trimming took off 0 bases at V and 6 bases at J, with 13 bases between the two ends. The CDR3 contains 15 residues. Germline V CDR1 and CDR2: SGHRS, YFSETQ. CDR3 DNA sequence: TGCGCCAGCAGCTTGGGTTCCGCGGGCAGAAACATTCAGTACTTC. Encoded protein: CASSLGSAGRNIQYF.

Only a few counts were recorded for this clone. The chain joins TRBV6-5 to TRBJ2-2, with D perhaps TRBD2 (6 bases). V was shortened by 4 bases and J by 0 bases, with 9 bases between the two germline ends. CDR1 is MNHEY, CDR2 SVGAGI, per germline. The CDR3 extends over 15 amino acids. The CDR3 protein is CASSFLAANTGELFF. In DNA form, the CDR3 reads TGTGCCAGCAGTTTTTTAGCGGCGAACACCGGGGAGCTGTTTTTT.

The rearrangement joins TRBV5-1 to TRBJ1-4; 7 bases match TRBD1. Germline V gene data show CDR1 as SGHRS and CDR2 as YFSETQ. The CDR3 runs to 14 residues. Trimming took 0 bases from V and 8 from J; bases not matched to a gene: 4. The CDR3 sequence is CASSLERGLEKLFF. CDR3 DNA sequence: TGCGCCAGCAGCTTGGAGAGGGGGCTGGAAAAACTGTTTTTT. Complete variable domain (other parts from reference TRBV5-1 and TRBJ1-4): KAGVTQTPRYLIKTRGQQVTLSCSPISGHRSVSWYQQTPGQGLQFLFEYFSETQRNKGNFPGRFSGRQFSNSRSEMNVSTLELGDSALYLCASSLERGLEKLFFGSGTQLSVL.

The J gene is TRBJ2-7, the V gene TRBV11-1, with 8 positions matching TRBD1. The V segment lost 3 bases and the J segment 0 bases; nucleotides outside the gene matches: 7. The CDR3 has 16 amino acids. Germline CDR1 reads SGHAT; CDR2 reads FQDESV (reference sequence). CDR3 nucleotides: TGTGCCAGCAGCTTCTCAGGGGGCCGCGTCTCCTACGAGCAGTACTTC. It encodes CASSFSGGRVSYEQYF.

The J gene is TRBJ2-1, the V gene TRBV14; D possibly corresponds to TRBD1 (5 bases). The CDR3 length is 17 residues. Trimming pared 2 bases from V and 4 bases from J, leaving 18 bases between. Germline CDR1 and CDR2: SGHDN and FVKESK. CDR3 amino acids: CASSQSAQGVGYNEQFF. CDR3 bases: TGTGCCAGCAGCCAATCTGCGCAGGGTGTTGGTTACAATGAGCAGTTCTTC.